By share of the sample, the clone carrying this TCR beta chain is medium-sized (0.01 to 0.1%). TCRdb called the 5' RACE reads again in MiXCR, with one record for every CDR3 protein. The sample has about 92,000 distinct CDR3 sequences, approximately 12% seen once. This sample was included in a study of spatial heterogeneity in lung cancer. Sample time point: sample taken at primary tumor resection. Sequencing was performed on whole RNA extracted from tumor and nontumor lung tissue, or from frozen PBMC, and the material was left unsorted. The CDR3 has 17 residues. The V gene end was trimmed by 4 bases and the J gene end by 4 bases; junction bases not matched to a gene: 12. Germline-derived CDR1 and CDR2 are MDHEN and SYDVKM.

The source of this sequence is a male donor with early-stage non-small cell lung cancer. V is TRBV28 and J is TRBJ2-3; 9 bases align to TRBD1. The specimen comprised PBMCs, sampled at surgery. The CDR3 loop is CASSSGQGGGSADTQYF. CDR3 DNA: TGTGCCAGCAGTTCGGGACAGGGAGGAGGTAGCGCAGATACGCAGTATTTT.